A single sample gave rise to the 29 T cell receptor beta chains below, sequenced in a study of beta chain features in type 1 diabetes. Study results and limitations: People with Type 1 diabetes carried modestly yet significantly shorter TCRB CDR3s in all four CD4+ subsets.

Every isolated RNA sample was fully reverse transcribed, so sequencing captured expressed TCRB transcripts. Method: immunoSEQ multiplex PCR; TCRdb's copy keeps in-frame clones and lacks some. The repertoire holds roughly 150,000 clones, with around 7.9% as singletons. No antigen has been assigned to these receptors. The sample taken for sequencing was central memory CD4+ T cells from blood. The receptor set was obtained from a man between 18 and 35 years old with type 1 diabetes.

This clone showed up just a few times. The chain combines TRBV6-1 with TRBJ2-3, with TRBD1 matching 9 bases. The V and J ends lost 6 bases and 10 bases, in that order; junction bases with no gene match: 11. The CDR3 length is 14 residues. Germline loops: CDR1 MNHNS, CDR2 SASEGT. The CDR3 reads CASSATGGANAQYF. The CDR3 DNA reads as TGTGCCAGCAGCGCCACAGGGGGCGCGAATGCGCAGTATTTT.

This clone showed up many times. This sequence joins TRBV23-1 and TRBJ2-7; D may be TRBD1 (6 bases). TRBV23-1 is given ORF status, its function remaining uncertain. With 1 base removed from V and 3 bases from J, the gap between germline ends came to 16 bases. The CDR3 contains 16 residues. The CDR3 DNA is TGCGCCAGCAGTCAATACATACGGGACATCTACTACGAGCAGTACTTC. Protein product: CASSQYIRDIYYEQYF.

The table lists this clone with a few counts. The V call is TRBV9, the J call TRBJ1-6, with a possible D match to TRBD1 (5 bases). Trimming cost V 0 bases and J 7 bases, with 11 bases left between them. CDR3 size: 15 residues. Germline V lookup: CDR1 SGDLS, CDR2 YYNGEE. Here the CDR3 DNA reads TGTGCCAGCAGCGTAGGCAGGGTAGGCAATTCACCCCTCCACTTT. Its translation is CASSVGRVGNSPLHF.

This clone was counted a few times. The V and J genes are TRBV19 and TRBJ2-1, with TRBD2 matching over 14 bases. The CDR3 covers 16 residues. Germline V CDR1 and CDR2: LNHDA, SQIVND (reference sequence). V lost 7 bases, J lost 9 bases, and 11 bases stayed unmatched. DNA of the CDR3: TGTGCCAGTACAGCCCCGGGACTAGCGGGAGCAAGTGAGCAGTTCTTC. Amino acids: CASTAPGLAGASEQFF.

Regarding this clone: Sequence at one end of the junction differs from germline and may be a read error. The rearrangement links TRBV9 to TRBJ2-7, with D possibly matching TRBD2 (5 bases). The CDR3 spans 13 residues. Germline CDR1 reads SGDLS; CDR2 reads YYNGEE. The CDR3 bases are TGTGCCAGCAGCGTAGAATTGACGGGAAGAAAAAACTTC. Protein sequence: CASSVELTGRKNF.

V and J are TRBV5-6 and TRBJ2-7; D perhaps matches TRBD2 (5 bases). The CDR3 has 16 amino acids. V lost 1 base and J lost 0, with 14 bases in between. Germline V lookup: CDR1 SGHDT, CDR2 YYEEEE. The CDR3, as DNA: TGTGCCAGCAGCTTGAAGCGGCAGATACCCTCCTACGAGCAGTACTTC. Residues: CASSLKRQIPSYEQYF.

This clone was observed a few times. The chain carries TRBV11-2 and TRBJ2-1; 9 bases align to TRBD1. V trimming: 5 bases; J trimming: 6 bases; junction bases outside the gene matches: 11. CDR3 length: 16 amino acids. Germline V CDR1 and CDR2: SGHAT, FQNNGV. CDR3 sequence: CASSRPGTGKGNEQFF. CDR3 in DNA: TGTGCCAGCAGCAGACCGGGGACAGGGAAAGGCAATGAGCAGTTCTTC.

This clone was counted between two and nine times. The chain combines TRBV11-2 with TRBJ2-3; 10 nucleotides align to TRBD2. With 3 bases clipped from V and 8 bases from J, the junction kept 8 bases outside the gene matches. This CDR3 spans 15 amino acids. Germline lookup yields CDR1 SGHAT and CDR2 FQNNGV. CDR3 sequence reads: CASSFASGGSPTQYF. As DNA, the CDR3 is TGTGCCAGCAGCTTCGCTAGCGGGGGATCACCTACGCAGTATTTT.

The CDR3 DNA follows: TGTGCCATCTCTGGCACAAATAACTATGGCTACACCTTC. As protein: CAISGTNNYGYTF. The gene calls are TRBV10-3 and TRBJ1-2; no clear D. V dropped 8 bases and J dropped 1 base, with 11 bases sitting between them. This CDR3 has 13 amino acids. Germline assignment: CDR1 ENHRY and CDR2 SYGVKD.

The chain employs TRBV28 and TRBJ1-5; D ambiguous. Trimming shortened V by 7 bases and J by 5 bases, and 18 bases separated the two germline ends. The CDR3 runs 15 residues. The germline V gene encodes CDR1 MDHEN and CDR2 SYDVKM. The CDR3 coding sequence is TGTGCCAGCAAAGTTTTGGGCCGCAGAGATCAGCCCCAGCATTTT. Residues: CASKVLGRRDQPQHF.

This clone has just a few counts. The V gene is TRBV7-2, the J gene TRBJ1-4; D uncertain. Looked up from germline, CDR1 is SGHTA and CDR2 is FQGNSA. The length of the CDR3 is 13 residues. V was trimmed by 5 bases and J by 3 bases, leaving 7 bases between them. The CDR3 here is CASSRRANEKLFF. CDR3 sequence (DNA): TGTGCCAGCAGCCGGAGGGCTAATGAAAAACTGTTTTTT.

The table lists this clone with a few counts. The chain employs TRBV4-3 and TRBJ2-5; TRBD2 is a possible D gene (5 bases). Germline V CDR1 and CDR2: LGHNA, YSLEER. V was trimmed by 0 bases and J by 8 bases, leaving 13 bases between them. CDR3 size: 14 residues. CDR3 DNA: TGCGCCAGCAGCCAAGAACCGGGGTTAGGAACCCAGTACTTC. Translated, it gives CASSQEPGLGTQYF.

This clone was found a few times. The chain combines TRBV18 with TRBJ2-5, with D tentatively TRBD2 (6 bases). CDR1 and CDR2 (germline): KGHSH, LQKENI. This CDR3 is built from 14 residues. The V end lost 3 bases, the J end lost 2 bases, and 10 bases lay between the germline ends. The CDR3, as DNA: TGTGCCAGCTCACCCCGCGGGGCTCAAGAGACCCAGTACTTC. This gives the protein CASSPRGAQETQYF.

This rearrangement joins TRBV4-3 to TRBJ2-3, with 12 bases identical to TRBD2. Trimming at V came to 3 bases and at J to 7 bases, leaving 11 bases not matched to a gene. Germline V gene data show CDR1 as LGHNA and CDR2 as YSLEER. This CDR3 is 17 amino acids long. The CDR3: CASSQTAASGGDHTQYF. CDR3 DNA sequence: TGCGCCAGCAGCCAGACGGCGGCTAGCGGGGGGGACCATACGCAGTATTTT.

This chain joins TRBV28 and TRBJ1-4, with TRBD1 matching over 7 bases. The V segment lost 4 bases and the J segment 5 bases; nucleotides outside the gene matches: 4. Germline-derived CDR1 and CDR2 are MDHEN and SYDVKM. The CDR3 extends over 14 amino acids. The CDR3 DNA reads TGTGCCAGCAGTTCCGGACAGGCGAATGAAAAACTGTTTTTT. It translates to CASSSGQANEKLFF.

This clone was seen only a few times. V is TRBV27 and J is TRBJ1-2; D call uncertain. The V end was cut by 5 bases, the J end by 12 bases, with 7 bases between. Germline CDR1 is MNHEY and CDR2 is SMNVEV (reference sequence). The CDR3 covers 9 residues. The CDR3 DNA reads as TGTGCCAGCAGTCCTAGACACACCTTC. Translating gives CASSPRHTF.

This clone has only a few counts. The V call is TRBV5-1, the J call TRBJ2-2, with D unresolved. The germline V gene has CDR1 SGHRS and CDR2 YFSETQ. The CDR3 is made up of 15 amino acids. Deletions cut 1 base from V and 0 bases from J, with 7 bases between. This CDR3 reads CASSLTASNTGELFF. DNA for the CDR3: TGCGCCAGCAGCTTGACAGCTTCGAACACCGGGGAGCTGTTTTTT.

This clone was picked up many times. V gene TRBV7-9 combines with J gene TRBJ2-3; perhaps TRBD2 as D (5 bases). The CDR3 sequence is 15 residues long. CDR1 SEHNR and CDR2 FQNEAQ come from the germline V gene (reference sequence). With 3 bases removed from V and 0 bases from J, the gap between germline ends came to 10 bases. CDR3 nucleotides: TGTGCCAGCAGCTTGACGGGCGGGAGCACAGATACGCAGTATTTT. Its protein product is CASSLTGGSTDTQYF.

This clone was observed a few times. V gene TRBV15 combines with J gene TRBJ2-1, with TRBD1 matching 8 bases. Per the germline V gene, CDR1 is LNHNV and CDR2 is YYDKDF (reference sequence). The CDR3 spans 13 residues. The J segment lost 3 bases and the V segment lost 5 bases, leaving 0 bases of the junction unmatched. The CDR3 spells CATSDRGYNEQFF. Written as DNA, the CDR3 is TGTGCCACCAGCGACAGGGGCTACAATGAGCAGTTCTTC.

V gene TRBV18 combines with J gene TRBJ2-1; TRBD1 might be the D (6 bases). V was clipped by 6 bases and J by 6 bases, with 15 bases between them. The CDR3 has 14 residues. The germline CDR1 and CDR2 sequences are KGHSH and LQKENI. The CDR3 spells CASSQGRRSNEQFF. For the CDR3, the DNA is TGTGCCAGCTCCCAGGGGCGACGGTCCAATGAGCAGTTCTTC.

V gene TRBV5-6 combines with J gene TRBJ1-4, with a weak D call TRBD1 (6 bases). The length of the CDR3 is 16 residues. V lost 4 bases and J lost 5, with 18 bases in between. Germline V gene data show CDR1 as SGHDT and CDR2 as YYEEEE. Here the CDR3 DNA reads TGTGCCAGCAGCAGAACCACAGGGTTGGGCAATGAAAAACTGTTTTTT. This sequence encodes CASSRTTGLGNEKLFF.

The gene calls are TRBV6-6 and TRBJ2-7, with D tentatively TRBD2 (6 bases). The CDR3 totals 15 residues. Germline V lookup: CDR1 MNHNY, CDR2 SVGAGI (reference sequence). V gave up 0 bases and J gave up 1 base, with 10 bases separating them. The CDR3 DNA is TGTGCCAGCAGTTACTCCACTAGCCAATCCTACGAGCAGTACTTC. It is translated as CASSYSTSQSYEQYF.

There are a few counts of this clone. V usage is TRBV9 and J usage is TRBJ2-7, with TRBD1 identical over 12 bases. Germline V gene data show CDR1 as SGDLS and CDR2 as YYNGEE. The CDR3 totals 18 residues. V was pared by 3 bases and J by 3 bases, with 13 bases of the junction left unmatched. This CDR3 reads CASSDRPGTGGGRYEQYF. The DNA for the CDR3 is TGTGCCAGCAGCGACCGTCCCGGGACAGGGGGCGGGCGCTACGAGCAGTACTTC.

Only a few counts were recorded for this clone. The chain joins TRBV7-8 to TRBJ2-7, with a tentative D call TRBD1 (6 bases). The V end lost 5 bases, the J end lost 5 bases, and 16 bases lay between the germline ends. The CDR3 has 14 amino acids. Germline V gene sequence: CDR1 SGHVS, CDR2 FQNEAQ. The CDR3 loop reads CASSRAGTSNEQYF. The CDR3 DNA sequence: TGTGCCAGCAGCCGAGCCGGGACAAGTAACGAGCAGTACTTC.

V usage is TRBV11-3 and J usage is TRBJ2-1; 8 bases fit TRBD2. Per the germline V gene, CDR1 is SGHNT and CDR2 is YENEEA. The ends lost 5 bases at V and 7 bases at J; junction bases unmatched: 7. CDR3 size: 14 residues. The CDR3 is CASSRGGDMNEQFF. Here the CDR3 DNA reads TGTGCCAGCAGCCGGGGGGGCGACATGAATGAGCAGTTCTTC.

This clone occurred a few times. The chain employs TRBV27 and TRBJ1-2; TRBD1 aligns across 7 bases. J was trimmed by 4 bases and V by 5 bases; bases with no gene match: 4. The CDR3 spans 13 residues. Germline V CDR1 and CDR2: MNHEY, SMNVEV (reference sequence). DNA of the CDR3: TGTGCCAGCAGTCAGGGACAGCTCTATGGCTACACCTTC. Translated, it gives CASSQGQLYGYTF.

The gene calls are TRBV27 and TRBJ2-5; 13 positions match TRBD2. V lost 6 bases to trimming and J lost 5 bases; unmatched junction nucleotides: 9. Per germline, CDR1 MNHEY and CDR2 SMNVEV (reference sequence). This CDR3 spans 16 amino acids. CDR3 sequence (DNA): TGTGCCAGCAGATGGACTAGCGGGAGCGGCGTGGAGACCCAGTACTTC. Protein product: CASRWTSGSGVETQYF.

V usage is TRBV20-1 and J usage is TRBJ2-7; D gene unclear. V was shortened by 7 bases and J by 4 bases, with 8 bases between the two germline ends. CDR1 and CDR2 from the germline V gene are DFQATT and SNEGSKA (reference sequence). The CDR3 runs to 10 residues. CDR3 coding DNA: TGCAGTGGTTTAGATTACGAGCAGTACTTC. The encoded protein is CSGLDYEQYF.

This chain joins TRBV15 and TRBJ1-1; weak D call: TRBD1 (5 bases). This CDR3 region has 12 residues. Trimming removed 5 bases from V and 11 bases from J, with 15 bases in between. The germline CDR1 and CDR2 sequences are LNHNV and YYDKDF (reference sequence). The CDR3 sequence is CATSGNRMNAFF. CDR3 DNA: TGTGCCACCAGCGGAAACAGGATGAACGCTTTCTTT.